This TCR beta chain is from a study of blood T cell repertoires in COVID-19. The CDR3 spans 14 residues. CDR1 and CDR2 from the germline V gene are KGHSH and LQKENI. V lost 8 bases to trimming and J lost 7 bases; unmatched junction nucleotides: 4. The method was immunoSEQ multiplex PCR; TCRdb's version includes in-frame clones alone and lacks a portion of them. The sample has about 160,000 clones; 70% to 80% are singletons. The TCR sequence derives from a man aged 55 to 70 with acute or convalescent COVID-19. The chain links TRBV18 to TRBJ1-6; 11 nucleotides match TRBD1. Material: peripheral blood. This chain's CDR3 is CASGTGGNNSPLHF. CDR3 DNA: TGTGCCAGCGGGACAGGGGGAAACAATTCACCCCTCCACTTT.